This T cell receptor (beta chain) was found in a study of blood T cell repertoires in COVID-19. For the study at large: Samples taken during acute and convalescent COVID-19 were collected in the United States, Italy and Spain. PBMCs, B-cell-depleted T cells, or T cells were the source of the cDNA or gDNA that made up the material.

TCRdb keeps only in-frame clones here, not all; method: immunoSEQ multiplex PCR. The table lists a few hundred thousand clones, around 89% of them singletons. Categorization into cohorts depended on clinical history that participants reported. CDR1 and CDR2 (germline): SGHTA, FQGNSA. V lost 1 base and J lost 8; bases outside the gene matches: 11. This CDR3 comprises 17 residues. The TCR comes from a woman under 30 who had recovered from COVID-19. This chain joins TRBV7-2 and TRBJ1-4; 9 bases are a match to TRBD1. The source material was PBMCs or T cells enriched from blood (not recorded which). The CDR3 is CASSLGVTTGGGEKLFF. CDR3 DNA: TGTGCCAGCAGCTTAGGGGTGACGACAGGGGGAGGAGAAAAACTGTTTTTT.